One sample yielded the 17 T cell receptor beta chains listed below, sequenced in a study of blood T cells in healthy people across ages. Primers used in a second PCR of roughly 7 to 12 cycles were a sample-barcoded 5' primer and a J-beta primer mix. TCRdb ran MiXCR on the 5' RACE reads and lists one entry per CDR3 protein. In the table there are roughly 2 million distinct CDR3 sequences, 49% of which are singletons. Sequencing input: blood. The receptors come from a woman aged 40 to 50 in good health.

The V call is TRBV28, the J call TRBJ2-7; 15 bases map to TRBD2. CDR1 is MDHEN and CDR2 is SYDVKM in the germline V gene. The CDR3 loop spans 19 amino acids. The trim removed 8 bases at V and 0 bases at J, leaving 14 bases unmatched. CDR3 protein: CASLPWGTSGGLSSYEQYF. DNA of the CDR3: TGTGCCAGCCTCCCCTGGGGGACTAGCGGGGGGTTGAGCTCCTACGAGCAGTACTTC. Complete variable domain (other parts from reference TRBV28 and TRBJ2-7): DVKVTQSSRYLVKRTGEKVFLECVQDMDHENMFWYRQDPGLGLRLIYFSYDVKMKEKGDIPEGYSVSREKKERFSLILESASTNQTSMYLCASLPWGTSGGLSSYEQYFGPGTRLTVT.

There are a few counts of this clonotype. The chain carries TRBV27 and TRBJ2-3, with a weak D call TRBD2 (7 bases). CDR1 and CDR2 from the germline V gene are MNHEY and SMNVEV (reference sequence). V was shortened by 3 bases and J by 6 bases, with 10 bases between the two germline ends. CDR3 size: 13 residues. CDR3 sequence reads: CASSFWGGDTQYF. CDR3 nucleotides: TGTGCCAGCAGTTTTTGGGGGGGCGATACGCAGTATTTT.

The chain couples TRBV19 to TRBJ1-2; perhaps TRBD1 as D (5 bases). Trimming took off 3 bases at V and 2 bases at J, with 16 bases between the two ends. The CDR3 sequence is 16 residues long. Germline CDR1 and CDR2: LNHDA and SQIVND (reference sequence). This chain's CDR3 is CASSIVAGLPNYGYTF. The DNA for the CDR3 is TGTGCCAGTAGTATCGTAGCGGGACTGCCGAACTATGGCTACACCTTC.

Regarding this clonotype: The junction shows a germline mismatch at one end, possibly a read error. The V call is TRBV2, the J call TRBJ2-1, with D unclear. CDR3 length: 14 amino acids. CDR1 SNHLY and CDR2 FYNNEI come from the germline V gene. Here the CDR3 DNA reads TGTGCCAGCAGGATCGGGTTATCCTACAATGTGCAGTTCTTC. Translation: CASRIGLSYNVQFF.

The chain joins TRBV5-1 to TRBJ1-1; the D gene is possibly TRBD1 (5 bases). The CDR3 spans 16 residues. Germline V gene data show CDR1 as SGHRS and CDR2 as YFSETQ. V was clipped by 0 bases and J by 4 bases, with 16 bases between them. The DNA for the CDR3 is TGCGCCAGCAGCTTGGCGGACAAGGGAGCGGGCACTGAAGCTTTCTTT. Translation gives CASSLADKGAGTEAFF.

The chain uses TRBV7-6 and TRBJ2-7; the match to TRBD2 covers 10 bases. The junction had 15 bases not matched to a gene; V was cut back by 1 base and J by 3 bases. There are 19 residues in the CDR3. CDR1 is SGHVS and CDR2 is FNYEAQ in the germline V gene. CDR3 in DNA: TGTGCCAGCAGCTTAGGGCCAGCGGGGGGGCCGCCCGGACTCTACGAGCAGTACTTC. Residues: CASSLGPAGGPPGLYEQYF.

This rearrangement joins TRBV29-1 to TRBJ2-7; D may be TRBD1 or TRBD2 (5 bases each). This CDR3 spans 11 amino acids. CDR1 is SQVTM and CDR2 is ANQGSEA in the germline V gene. V gave up 7 bases and J gave up 3 bases, with 10 bases separating them. CDR3 sequence (DNA): TGCAGCGCCGAGGGACGCTACGAGCAGTACTTC. It specifies CSAEGRYEQYF.

This clonotype has more than one count but fewer than ten. At one boundary the junction diverges from the germline segment, which might be a read error. The chain joins TRBV29-1 to TRBJ2-5, with 12 bases lining up with TRBD2. Germline V gene data show CDR1 as SQVTM and CDR2 as ANQGSEA. The CDR3 runs to 17 residues. CDR3 amino acids: CSVEEGRTSGAQGTQYF. CDR3 DNA sequence: TGCAGCGTTGAAGAGGGGCGGACTAGCGGGGCCCAAGGGACCCAGTACTTC.

This clonotype was found once. The chain couples TRBV10-2 to TRBJ2-1; 9 nucleotides match TRBD2. The DNA end favors TRBJ2-7, so the J call may be wrong. This CDR3 has 13 residues. Germline-derived CDR1 and CDR2 are WSHSY and SAAADI. The CDR3 nucleotides are TGCGCCAGCGGCGGGAGGGCTACCAATGAGCAGTACTTC. Its translation is CASGGRATNEQYF.

V usage is TRBV5-1 and J usage is TRBJ2-5; 7 bases are a match to TRBD1. CDR3 size: 15 residues. Germline V lookup: CDR1 SGHRS, CDR2 YFSETQ. Trimming cost V 4 bases and J 2 bases; bases outside gene matches: 8. CDR3 bases: TGCGCCAGCAGCCCCACAGGGGCTACACAAGAGACCCAGTACTTC. It codes for CASSPTGATQETQYF.

This clonotype showed up just a few times. This rearrangement joins TRBV20-1 to TRBJ2-5; D is unclear. Deletions cut 3 bases from V and 1 base from J, with 9 bases between. Per the germline V gene, CDR1 is DFQATT and CDR2 is SNEGSKA (reference sequence). The CDR3 is 13 residues long. The CDR3, as DNA: TGCAGTGCTAGTAGTCAGCCCCAAGAGACCCAGTACTTC. It encodes CSASSQPQETQYF.

The chain uses TRBV4-1 and TRBJ2-4; D is unclear. With 0 bases removed from V and 6 bases from J, the gap between germline ends came to 27 bases. The CDR3 contains 20 residues. Looked up from germline, CDR1 is MGHRA and CDR2 is YSYEKL. The CDR3 coding sequence is TGCGCCAGCAGCCAAGATAGGCCCGCGGCCACAACTAAAGTCGGAAACATTCAGTACTTC. This codes for CASSQDRPAATTKVGNIQYF.

The chain is built from TRBV12-3 or TRBV12-4 and TRBJ1-6; weak D call: TRBD1 (5 bases). Trimming pared 5 bases from V and 4 bases from J, leaving 12 bases between. CDR3 length: 15 amino acids. The CDR3 DNA reads TGTGCCAGCAGTCCTGGGGACGGTTATAATTCACCCCTCCACTTT. Its protein product is CASSPGDGYNSPLHF.

This chain connects TRBV20-1 to TRBJ2-5, with a possible D match to TRBD2 (5 bases). Germline V gives CDR1 DFQATT, CDR2 SNEGSKA (reference sequence). V was pared by 7 bases and J by 7 bases, with 16 bases between. This CDR3 comprises 12 residues. CDR3 residues: CSVTLAGGTQYF. CDR3 DNA sequence: TGCAGTGTGACCCTCGCGGGTGGGACCCAGTACTTC.

This clonotype showed up just a few times. This chain joins TRBV4-2 and TRBJ2-1; D is possibly TRBD1 (6 bases). Between the trimmed V and J ends, which lost 0 bases and 5 bases, there was a span of 14 bases. The CDR3 has 16 residues. Per germline, CDR1 LGHNA and CDR2 YNFKEQ. The CDR3 loop is CASSQERTEGHNEQFF. The CDR3 nucleotides are TGTGCCAGCAGCCAAGAAAGGACAGAAGGACACAATGAGCAGTTCTTC.

This chain joins TRBV7-8 and TRBJ2-7; TRBD2 might be the D (5 bases). Germline values: CDR1 SGHVS, CDR2 FQNEAQ. Trimming took off 3 bases at V and 5 bases at J, with 11 bases between the two ends. This CDR3 has 13 amino acids. CDR3 amino acids: CASSFRPGDEQYF. The CDR3 nucleotides are TGTGCCAGCAGCTTCCGACCCGGGGACGAGCAGTACTTC.

The chain combines TRBV10-3 with TRBJ1-5; D not resolved. Trimming removed 2 bases at V and 4 bases at J, with 6 bases between. The CDR3 is 13 residues long. Germline V gene lookup returns CDR1 ENHRY and CDR2 SYGVKD. Written as DNA, the CDR3 is TGTGCCATCAGTGAGATCGTGAATCAGCCCCAGCATTTT. Protein product: CAISEIVNQPQHF.